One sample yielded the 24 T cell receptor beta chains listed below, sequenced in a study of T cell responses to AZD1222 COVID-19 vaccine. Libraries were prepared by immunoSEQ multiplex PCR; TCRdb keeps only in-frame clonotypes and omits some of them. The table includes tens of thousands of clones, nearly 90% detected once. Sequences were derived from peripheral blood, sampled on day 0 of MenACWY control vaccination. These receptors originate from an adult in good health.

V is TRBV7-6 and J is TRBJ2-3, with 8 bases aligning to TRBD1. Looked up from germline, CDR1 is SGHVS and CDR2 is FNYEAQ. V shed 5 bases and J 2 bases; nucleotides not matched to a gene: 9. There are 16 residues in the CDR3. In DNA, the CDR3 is TGTGCCAGCAGCCCCCTAGGGGGACAGGCCACAGATACGCAGTATTTT. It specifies CASSPLGGQATDTQYF.

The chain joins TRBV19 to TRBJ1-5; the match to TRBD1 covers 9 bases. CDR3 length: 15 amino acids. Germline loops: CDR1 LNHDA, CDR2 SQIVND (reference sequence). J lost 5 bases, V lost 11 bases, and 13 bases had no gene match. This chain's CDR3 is CAAGFGDRAYQPQHF. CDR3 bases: TGTGCCGCTGGTTTCGGGGACAGGGCTTATCAGCCCCAGCATTTT.

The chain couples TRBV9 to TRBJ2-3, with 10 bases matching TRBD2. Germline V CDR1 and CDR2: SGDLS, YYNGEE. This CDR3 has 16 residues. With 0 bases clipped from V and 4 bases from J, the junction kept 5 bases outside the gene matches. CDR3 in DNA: TGTGCCAGCAGCGTAGGGAGCGGGGGGGCCTCAGATACGCAGTATTTT. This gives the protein CASSVGSGGASDTQYF.

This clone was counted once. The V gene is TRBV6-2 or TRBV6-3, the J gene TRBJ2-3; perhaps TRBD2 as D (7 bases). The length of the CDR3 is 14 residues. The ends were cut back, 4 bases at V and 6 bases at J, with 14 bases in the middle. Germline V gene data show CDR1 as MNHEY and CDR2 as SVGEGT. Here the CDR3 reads CASSWGGAKDTQYF. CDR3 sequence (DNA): TGTGCCAGCAGTTGGGGGGGGGCCAAGGATACGCAGTATTTT.

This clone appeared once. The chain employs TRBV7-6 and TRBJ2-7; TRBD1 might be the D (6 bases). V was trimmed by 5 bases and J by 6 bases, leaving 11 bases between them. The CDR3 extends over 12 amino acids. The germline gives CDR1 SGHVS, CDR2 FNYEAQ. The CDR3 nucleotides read TGTGCCAGCAGCACCGGGACACGCGAGCAGTACTTC. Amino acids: CASSTGTREQYF.

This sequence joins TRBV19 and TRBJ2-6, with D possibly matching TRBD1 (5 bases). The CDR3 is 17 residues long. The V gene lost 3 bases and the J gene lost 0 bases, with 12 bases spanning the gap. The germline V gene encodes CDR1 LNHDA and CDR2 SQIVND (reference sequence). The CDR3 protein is CASSIGRAYSGANVLTF. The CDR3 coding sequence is TGTGCCAGTAGTATCGGCAGGGCCTACTCTGGGGCCAACGTCCTGACTTTC.

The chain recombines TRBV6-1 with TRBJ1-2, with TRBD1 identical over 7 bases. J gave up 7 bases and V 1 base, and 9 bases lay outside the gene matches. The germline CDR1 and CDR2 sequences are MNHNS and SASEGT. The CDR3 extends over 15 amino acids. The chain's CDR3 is CASSEEGWGTAGYTF. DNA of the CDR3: TGTGCCAGCAGTGAAGAAGGTTGGGGGACAGCTGGCTACACCTTC.

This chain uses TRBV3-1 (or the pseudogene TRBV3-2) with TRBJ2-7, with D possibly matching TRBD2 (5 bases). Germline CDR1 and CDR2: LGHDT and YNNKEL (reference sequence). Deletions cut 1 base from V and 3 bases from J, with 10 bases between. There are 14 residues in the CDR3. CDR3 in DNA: TGTGCCAGCAGCCAAGCTGGACTCCTCTACGAGCAGTACTTC. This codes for CASSQAGLLYEQYF.

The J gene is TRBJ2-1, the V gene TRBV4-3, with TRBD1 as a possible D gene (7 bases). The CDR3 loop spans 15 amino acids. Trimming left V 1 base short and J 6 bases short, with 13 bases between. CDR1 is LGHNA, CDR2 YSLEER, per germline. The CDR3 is CASSQAGGSGNEQFF. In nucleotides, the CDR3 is TGCGCCAGCAGCCAAGCAGGGGGGTCAGGCAATGAGCAGTTCTTC.

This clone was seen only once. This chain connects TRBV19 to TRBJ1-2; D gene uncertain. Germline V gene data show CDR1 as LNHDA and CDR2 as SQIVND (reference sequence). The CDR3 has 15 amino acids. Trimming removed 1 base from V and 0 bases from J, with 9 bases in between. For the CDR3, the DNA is TGTGCCAGTAGTATAGGCCTACTCGCTAACTATGGCTACACCTTC. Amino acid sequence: CASSIGLLANYGYTF.

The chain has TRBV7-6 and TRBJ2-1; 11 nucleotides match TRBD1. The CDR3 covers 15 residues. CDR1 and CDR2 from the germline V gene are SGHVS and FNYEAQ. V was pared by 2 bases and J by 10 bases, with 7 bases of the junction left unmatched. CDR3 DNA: TGTGCCAGCAGCTTACTGGACAGGGGGCCTGAAGAGCAGTTCTTC. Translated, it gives CASSLLDRGPEEQFF.

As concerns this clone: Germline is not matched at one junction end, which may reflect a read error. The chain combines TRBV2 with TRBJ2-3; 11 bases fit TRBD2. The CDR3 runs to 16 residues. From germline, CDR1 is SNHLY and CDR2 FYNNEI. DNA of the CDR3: TGTGCCAGCATTGAACTAGCGGGGGCCAGCACAGATACGCAGTATTTT. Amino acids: CASIELAGASTDTQYF.

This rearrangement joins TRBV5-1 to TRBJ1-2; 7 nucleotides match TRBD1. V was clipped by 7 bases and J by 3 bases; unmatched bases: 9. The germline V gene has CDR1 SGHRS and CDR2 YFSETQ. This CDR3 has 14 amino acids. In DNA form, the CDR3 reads TGCGCCAGCGCTGCAGGGGGTGGCGACTATGGCTACACCTTC. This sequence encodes CASAAGGGDYGYTF.

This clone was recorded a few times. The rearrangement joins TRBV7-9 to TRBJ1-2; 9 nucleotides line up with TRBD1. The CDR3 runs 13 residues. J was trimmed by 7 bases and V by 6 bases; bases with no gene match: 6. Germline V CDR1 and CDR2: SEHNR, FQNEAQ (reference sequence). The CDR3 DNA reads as TGTGCCAGCAGGTTGGAACAGGGGGCTGGCTACACCTTC. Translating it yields CASRLEQGAGYTF.

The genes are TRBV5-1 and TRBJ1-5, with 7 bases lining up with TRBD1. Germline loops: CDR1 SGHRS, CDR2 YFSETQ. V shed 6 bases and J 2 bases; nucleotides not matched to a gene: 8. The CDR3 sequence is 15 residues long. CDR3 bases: TGCGCCAGCACCCAGGGGGTACTAGGCAATCAGCCCCAGCATTTT. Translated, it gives CASTQGVLGNQPQHF. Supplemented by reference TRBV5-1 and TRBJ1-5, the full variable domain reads KAGVTQTPRYLIKTRGQQVTLSCSPISGHRSVSWYQQTPGQGLQFLFEYFSETQRNKGNFPGRFSGRQFSNSRSEMNVSTLELGDSALYLCASTQGVLGNQPQHFGDGTRLSIL.

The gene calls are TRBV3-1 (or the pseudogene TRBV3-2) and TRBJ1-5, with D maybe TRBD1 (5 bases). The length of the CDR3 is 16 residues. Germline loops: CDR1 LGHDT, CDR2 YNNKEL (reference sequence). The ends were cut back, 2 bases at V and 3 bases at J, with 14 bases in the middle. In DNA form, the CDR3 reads TGTGCCAGCAGCCAAAGGGGTAATACCCTCAATCAGCCCCAGCATTTT. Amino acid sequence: CASSQRGNTLNQPQHF.

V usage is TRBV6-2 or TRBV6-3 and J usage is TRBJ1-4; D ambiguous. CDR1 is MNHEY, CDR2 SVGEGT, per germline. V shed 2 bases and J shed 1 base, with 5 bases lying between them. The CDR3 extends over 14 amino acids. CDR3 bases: TGTGCCAGCAGTTACCGGGTAACTAATGAAAAACTGTTTTTT. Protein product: CASSYRVTNEKLFF.

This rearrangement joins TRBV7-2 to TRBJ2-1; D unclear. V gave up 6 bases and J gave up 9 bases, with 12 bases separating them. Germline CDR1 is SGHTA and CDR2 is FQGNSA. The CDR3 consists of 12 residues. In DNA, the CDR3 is TGTGCCAGCAGGTCTCGGACGGCTGAGCAGTTCTTC. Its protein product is CASRSRTAEQFF.

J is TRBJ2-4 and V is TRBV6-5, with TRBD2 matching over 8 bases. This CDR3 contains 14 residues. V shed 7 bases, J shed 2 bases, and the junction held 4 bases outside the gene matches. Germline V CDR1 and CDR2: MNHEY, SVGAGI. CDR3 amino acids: CASTSGGPKNIQYF. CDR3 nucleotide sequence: TGTGCCAGCACTTCGGGGGGGCCCAAAAACATTCAGTACTTC.

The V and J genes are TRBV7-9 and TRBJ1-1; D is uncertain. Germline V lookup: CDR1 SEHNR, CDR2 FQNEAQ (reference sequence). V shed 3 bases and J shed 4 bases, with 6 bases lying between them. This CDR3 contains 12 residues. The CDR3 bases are TGTGCCAGCAGCTTTCAAGTCACTGAAGCTTTCTTT. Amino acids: CASSFQVTEAFF.

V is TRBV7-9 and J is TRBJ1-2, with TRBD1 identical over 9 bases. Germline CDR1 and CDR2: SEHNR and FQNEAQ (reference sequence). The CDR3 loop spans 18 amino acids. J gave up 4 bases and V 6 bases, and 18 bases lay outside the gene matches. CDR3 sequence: CASRGTGGLGPLIYGYTF. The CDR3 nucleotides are TGTGCCAGCAGGGGCACAGGGGGCCTGGGGCCCCTGATCTATGGCTACACCTTC.

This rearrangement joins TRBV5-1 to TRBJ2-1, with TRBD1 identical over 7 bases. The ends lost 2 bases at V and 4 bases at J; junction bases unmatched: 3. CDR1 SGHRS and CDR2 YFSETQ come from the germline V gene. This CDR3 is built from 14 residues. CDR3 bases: TGCGCCAGCAGCTTAGGGGGCGGATACAATGAGCAGTTCTTC. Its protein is CASSLGGGYNEQFF.

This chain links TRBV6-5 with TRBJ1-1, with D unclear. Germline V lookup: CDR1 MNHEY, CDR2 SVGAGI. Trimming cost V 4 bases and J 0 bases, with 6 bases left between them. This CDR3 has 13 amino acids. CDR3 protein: CASSFDLNTEAFF. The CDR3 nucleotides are TGTGCCAGCAGTTTCGACCTGAACACTGAAGCTTTCTTT.

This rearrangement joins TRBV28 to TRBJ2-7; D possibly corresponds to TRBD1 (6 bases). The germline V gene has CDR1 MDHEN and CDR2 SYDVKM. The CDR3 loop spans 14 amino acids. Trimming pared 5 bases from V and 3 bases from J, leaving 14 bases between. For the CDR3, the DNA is TGTGCCAGCAGTGTTGCAGGACAGAGCTACGAGCAGTACTTC. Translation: CASSVAGQSYEQYF.